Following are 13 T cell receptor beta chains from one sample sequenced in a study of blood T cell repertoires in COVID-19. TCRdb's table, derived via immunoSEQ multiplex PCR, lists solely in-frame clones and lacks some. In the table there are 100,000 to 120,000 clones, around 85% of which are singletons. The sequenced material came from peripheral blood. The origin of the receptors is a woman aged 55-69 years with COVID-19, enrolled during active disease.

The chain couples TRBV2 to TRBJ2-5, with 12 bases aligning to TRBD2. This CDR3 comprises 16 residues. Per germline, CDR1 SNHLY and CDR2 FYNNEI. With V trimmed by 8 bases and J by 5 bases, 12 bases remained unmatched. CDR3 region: CASALLAGGPGETQYF. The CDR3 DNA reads TGTGCCAGCGCGTTGCTAGCGGGGGGGCCGGGGGAGACCCAGTACTTC. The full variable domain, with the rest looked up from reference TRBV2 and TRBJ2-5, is EPEVTQTPSHQVTQMGQEVILRCVPISNHLYFYWYRQILGQKVEFLVSFYNNEISEKSEIFDDQFSVERPDGSNFTLKIRSTKLEDSAMYFCASALLAGGPGETQYFGPGTRLLVL.

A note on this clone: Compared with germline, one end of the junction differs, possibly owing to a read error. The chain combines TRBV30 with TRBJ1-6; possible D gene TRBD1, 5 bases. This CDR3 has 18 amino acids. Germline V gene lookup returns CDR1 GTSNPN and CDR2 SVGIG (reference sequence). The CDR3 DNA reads TGTGCCTGGAGTGTACGTCAGGGATATTTCTCCGATAATTCACCCCTCCACTTT. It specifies CAWSVRQGYFSDNSPLHF. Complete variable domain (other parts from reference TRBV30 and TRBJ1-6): SQTIHQWPATLVQPVGSPLSLECTVEGTSNPNLYWYRQAAGRGLQLLFYSVGIGQISSEVPQNLSASRPQDRQFILSSKKLLLSDSGFYLCAWSVRQGYFSDNSPLHFGNGTRLTVT.

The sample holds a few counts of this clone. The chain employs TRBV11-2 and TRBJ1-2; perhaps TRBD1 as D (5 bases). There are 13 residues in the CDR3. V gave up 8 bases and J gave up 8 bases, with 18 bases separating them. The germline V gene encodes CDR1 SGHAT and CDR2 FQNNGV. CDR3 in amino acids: CASSSGRGWGYTF. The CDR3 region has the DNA TGTGCCAGCTCTTCAGGAAGGGGCTGGGGCTACACCTTC.

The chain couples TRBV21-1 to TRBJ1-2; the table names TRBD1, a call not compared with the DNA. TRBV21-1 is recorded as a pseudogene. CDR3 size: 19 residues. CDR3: CASSKGDIPRQGRGYGYTF. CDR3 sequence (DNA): TGTGCCAGCAGCAAAGGAGACATACCCCGACAGGGAAGGGGCTATGGCTACACCTTC.

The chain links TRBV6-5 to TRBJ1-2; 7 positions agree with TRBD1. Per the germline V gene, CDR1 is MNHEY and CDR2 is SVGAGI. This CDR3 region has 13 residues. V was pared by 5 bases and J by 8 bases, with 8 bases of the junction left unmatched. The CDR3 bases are TGTGCCAGCAGTCGGGACAGAAGAAGAGGCTACACCTTC. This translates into CASSRDRRRGYTF.

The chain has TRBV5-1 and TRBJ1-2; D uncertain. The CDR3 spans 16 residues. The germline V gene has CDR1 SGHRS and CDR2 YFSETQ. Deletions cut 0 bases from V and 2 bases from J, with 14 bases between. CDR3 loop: CASSLVGGPLNYGYTF. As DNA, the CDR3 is TGCGCCAGCAGCTTGGTGGGAGGGCCCCTAAACTATGGCTACACCTTC.

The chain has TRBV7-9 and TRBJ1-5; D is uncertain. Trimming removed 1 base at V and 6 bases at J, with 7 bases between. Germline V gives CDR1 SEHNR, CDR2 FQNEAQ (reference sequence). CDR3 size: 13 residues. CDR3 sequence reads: CASSLGEGQPQHF. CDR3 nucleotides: TGTGCCAGCAGCTTAGGGGAGGGTCAGCCCCAGCATTTT.

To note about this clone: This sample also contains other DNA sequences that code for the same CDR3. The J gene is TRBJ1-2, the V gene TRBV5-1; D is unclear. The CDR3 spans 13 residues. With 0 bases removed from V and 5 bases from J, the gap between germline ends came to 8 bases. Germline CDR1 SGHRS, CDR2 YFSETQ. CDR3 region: CASSLGERYGYTF. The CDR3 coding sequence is TGCGCCAGCAGCTTGGGGGAGCGGTATGGCTACACCTTC.

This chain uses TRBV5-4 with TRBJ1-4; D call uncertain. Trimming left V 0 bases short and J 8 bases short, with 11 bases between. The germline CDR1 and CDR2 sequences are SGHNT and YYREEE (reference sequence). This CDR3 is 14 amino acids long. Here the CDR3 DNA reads TGTGCCAGCAGCTTGGATCCAGGTGCGGAAAAACTGTTTTTT. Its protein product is CASSLDPGAEKLFF.

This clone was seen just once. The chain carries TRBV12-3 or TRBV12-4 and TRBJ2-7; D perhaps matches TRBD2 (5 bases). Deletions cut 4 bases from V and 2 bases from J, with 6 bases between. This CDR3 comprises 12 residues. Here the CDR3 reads CASSSGTYEQYF. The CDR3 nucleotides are TGTGCCAGCAGTTCCGGGACCTACGAGCAGTACTTC.

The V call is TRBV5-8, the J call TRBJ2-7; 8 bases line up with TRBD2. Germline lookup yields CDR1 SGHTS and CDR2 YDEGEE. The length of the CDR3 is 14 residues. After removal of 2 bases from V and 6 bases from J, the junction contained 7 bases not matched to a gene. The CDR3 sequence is CASSLRSGGGEQYF. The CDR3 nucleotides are TGTGCCAGCAGCTTACGAAGCGGGGGAGGCGAGCAGTACTTC.

CDR3 region: CASIKTGEVQETQYF. The CDR3 region has the DNA TGTGCCAGCATCAAAACTGGTGAAGTTCAAGAGACCCAGTACTTC. This chain connects TRBV7-9 to TRBJ2-5, with D hard to call. Trimming removed 7 bases at V and 2 bases at J, with 17 bases between. Germline CDR1 is SEHNR and CDR2 is FQNEAQ (reference sequence). The length of the CDR3 is 15 residues.

This CDR3 reads CASSGPYRNEQFF. For the CDR3, the DNA is TGTGCCAGCAGCGGCCCCTATCGCAATGAGCAGTTCTTC. The chain has TRBV9 and TRBJ2-1; no reliable D call. This CDR3 has 13 residues. Looked up from germline, CDR1 is SGDLS and CDR2 is YYNGEE. With 3 bases removed from V and 6 bases from J, the gap between germline ends came to 10 bases.